The 5 T cell receptor beta chains below all came from one sample that was sequenced in a study of T cell responses to AZD1222 COVID-19 vaccine. Assay used: immunoSEQ multiplex PCR; TCRdb lists only in-frame clones, some missing. The repertoire holds about 170,000 clones, with roughly 92% as singletons. Sequencing was performed on peripheral blood, taken on day 0 of AZD1222 vaccination. The receptors here all came from an adult in good health.

The gene calls are TRBV9 and TRBJ1-1; D unresolved. The CDR3 runs to 15 residues. Germline V gene data show CDR1 as SGDLS and CDR2 as YYNGEE. Between the trimmed V and J ends, which lost 0 bases and 5 bases, there was a span of 14 bases. The CDR3 sequence is CASSVVSGQLTEAFF. As DNA, the CDR3 is TGTGCCAGCAGCGTAGTAAGCGGGCAGCTAACTGAAGCTTTCTTT.

The V call is TRBV18, the J call TRBJ2-1, with 8 bases identical to TRBD2. Per the germline V gene, CDR1 is KGHSH and CDR2 is LQKENI. CDR3 length equals 13 residues. The V gene end was trimmed by 4 bases and the J gene end by 7 bases; junction bases not matched to a gene: 3. CDR3: CASSLGLANEQFF. In DNA form, the CDR3 reads TGTGCCAGCTCACTAGGACTAGCTAATGAGCAGTTCTTC.

The gene calls are TRBV5-1 and TRBJ1-4; D not resolved. CDR1 and CDR2 (germline): SGHRS, YFSETQ. Trimming stripped 4 bases from V and 8 bases from J, with 15 bases between. CDR3 length: 14 residues. For the CDR3, the DNA is TGCGCCAGCAGCCTGTTTTCAATCCGGGAAAAACTGTTTTTT. It codes for CASSLFSIREKLFF.

V gene TRBV6-5 combines with J gene TRBJ2-6; a possible D gene is TRBD1 (6 bases). From germline, CDR1 is MNHEY and CDR2 SVGAGI. This CDR3 region has 15 residues. Trimming stripped 6 bases from V and 4 bases from J, with 13 bases between. The CDR3 nucleotides read TGTGCCAGCAGAAGAGGGGGATCGGGGGCCAACGTCCTGACTTTC. Translation: CASRRGGSGANVLTF.

This clone was picked up one time. The J gene is TRBJ2-2, the V gene TRBV7-9; 7 bases fit TRBD1. Trimming removed 3 bases from V and 0 bases from J; junction bases left unmatched: 4. Germline V lookup: CDR1 SEHNR, CDR2 FQNEAQ (reference sequence). This CDR3 comprises 16 residues. The CDR3 nucleotides are TGTGCCAGCAGCTTCCCGACAGGGACGAACACCGGGGAGCTGTTTTTT. Translation gives CASSFPTGTNTGELFF. The full variable domain, with the rest looked up from reference TRBV7-9 and TRBJ2-2, is DTGVSQNPRHKITKRGQNVTFRCDPISEHNRLYWYRQTLGQGPEFLTYFQNEAQLEKSRLLSDRFSAERPKGSFSTLEIQRTEQGDSAMYLCASSFPTGTNTGELFFGEGSRLTVL.